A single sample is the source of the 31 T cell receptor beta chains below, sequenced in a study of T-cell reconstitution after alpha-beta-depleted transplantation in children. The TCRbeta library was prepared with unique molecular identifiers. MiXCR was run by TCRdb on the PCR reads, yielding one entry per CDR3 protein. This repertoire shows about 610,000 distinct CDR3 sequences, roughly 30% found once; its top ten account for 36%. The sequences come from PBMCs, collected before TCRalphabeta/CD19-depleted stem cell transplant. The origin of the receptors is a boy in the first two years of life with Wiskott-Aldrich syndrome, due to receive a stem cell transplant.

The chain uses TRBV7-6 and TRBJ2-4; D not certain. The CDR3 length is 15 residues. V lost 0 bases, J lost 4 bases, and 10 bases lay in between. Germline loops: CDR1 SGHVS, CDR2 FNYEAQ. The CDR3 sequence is CASSLAASAKNIQYF. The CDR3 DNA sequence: TGTGCCAGCAGCTTAGCGGCTTCAGCAAAAAACATTCAGTACTTC.

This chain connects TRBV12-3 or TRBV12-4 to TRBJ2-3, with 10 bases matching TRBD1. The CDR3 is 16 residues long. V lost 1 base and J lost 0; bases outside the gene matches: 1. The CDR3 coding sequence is TGTGCCAGCAGTTTAGGACAGGGGGCTAGCACAGATACGCAGTATTTT. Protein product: CASSLGQGASTDTQYF.

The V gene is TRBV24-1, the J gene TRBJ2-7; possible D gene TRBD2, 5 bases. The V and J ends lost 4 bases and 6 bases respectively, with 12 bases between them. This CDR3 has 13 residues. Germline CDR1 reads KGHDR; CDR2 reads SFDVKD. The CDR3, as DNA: TGTGCCACCAGTGACTGTCTAGCCCTCGAGCAGTACTTC. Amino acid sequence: CATSDCLALEQYF.

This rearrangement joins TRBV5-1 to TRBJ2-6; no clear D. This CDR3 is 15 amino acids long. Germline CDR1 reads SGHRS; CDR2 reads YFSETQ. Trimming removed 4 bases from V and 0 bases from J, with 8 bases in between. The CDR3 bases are TGCGCCAGCAGCCCAAGATCCTCTGGGGCCAACGTCCTGACTTTC. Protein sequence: CASSPRSSGANVLTF.

The CDR3 reads CASRFGTSGSYEQFF. CDR3 DNA: TGCGCCAGCCGGTTCGGGACTAGCGGGAGTTATGAGCAGTTCTTC. The genes are TRBV5-1 and TRBJ2-1; 14 bases align to TRBD2. V shed 7 bases and J 8 bases; nucleotides not matched to a gene: 8. Germline assignment: CDR1 SGHRS and CDR2 YFSETQ. The CDR3 is 15 residues long.

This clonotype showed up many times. The CDR3 protein is CSAPRTDTQYF. Written as DNA, the CDR3 is TGCAGTGCTCCTAGAACAGATACGCAGTATTTT. The chain is built from TRBV20-1 and TRBJ2-3, with D hard to call. Trimming stripped 5 bases from V and 3 bases from J, with 6 bases between. Germline V gene data show CDR1 as DFQATT and CDR2 as SNEGSKA (reference sequence). The CDR3 sequence is 11 residues long.

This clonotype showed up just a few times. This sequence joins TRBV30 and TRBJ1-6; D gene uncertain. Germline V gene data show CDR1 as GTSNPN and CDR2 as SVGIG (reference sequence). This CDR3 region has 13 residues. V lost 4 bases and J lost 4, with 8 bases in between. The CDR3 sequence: CAWKAPYNSPLHF. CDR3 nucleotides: TGTGCCTGGAAAGCACCTTATAATTCACCCCTCCACTTT.

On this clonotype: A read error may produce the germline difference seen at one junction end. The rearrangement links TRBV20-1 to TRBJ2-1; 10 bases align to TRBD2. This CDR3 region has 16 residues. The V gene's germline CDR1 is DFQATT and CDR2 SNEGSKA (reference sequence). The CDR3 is CCARLAGGSSYNEQFF. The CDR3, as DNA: TGCTGTGCTAGATTAGCGGGAGGAAGCTCCTACAATGAGCAGTTCTTC.

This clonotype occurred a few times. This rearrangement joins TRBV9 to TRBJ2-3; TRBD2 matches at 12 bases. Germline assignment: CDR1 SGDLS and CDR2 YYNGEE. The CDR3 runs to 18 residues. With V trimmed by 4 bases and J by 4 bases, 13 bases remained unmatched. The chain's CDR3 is CASSPPTRLAGAADTQYF. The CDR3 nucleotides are TGTGCCAGCAGCCCCCCAACCCGACTAGCGGGAGCGGCAGATACGCAGTATTTT.

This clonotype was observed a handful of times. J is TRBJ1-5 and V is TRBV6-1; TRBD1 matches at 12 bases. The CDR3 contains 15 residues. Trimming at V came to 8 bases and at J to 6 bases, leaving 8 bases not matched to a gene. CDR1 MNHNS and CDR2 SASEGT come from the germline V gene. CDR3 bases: TGTGCCAGCTGGGGACAGGGGGCATCTAGTCAGCCCCAGCATTTT. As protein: CASWGQGASSQPQHF.

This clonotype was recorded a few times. The DNA of the CDR3 is TGTGCCAGCAGCTTATACCCCCTACTAGCGGGAAGCTTAGGGGACACAGATACGCAGTATTTT. Translation: CASSLYPLLAGSLGDTDTQYF. The genes are TRBV11-2 and TRBJ2-3, with 10 bases fitting TRBD2. Trimming removed 2 bases from V and 2 bases from J; junction bases left unmatched: 19. In germline, CDR1 is SGHAT, CDR2 FQNNGV. This CDR3 comprises 21 residues.

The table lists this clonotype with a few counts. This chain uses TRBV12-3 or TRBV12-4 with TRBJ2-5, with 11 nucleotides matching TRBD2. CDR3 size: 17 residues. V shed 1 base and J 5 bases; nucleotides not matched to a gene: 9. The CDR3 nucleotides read TGTGCCAGCAGTTTAGGGCAGCTAGCGGGAGGCCGGGAGACCCAGTACTTC. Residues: CASSLGQLAGGRETQYF.

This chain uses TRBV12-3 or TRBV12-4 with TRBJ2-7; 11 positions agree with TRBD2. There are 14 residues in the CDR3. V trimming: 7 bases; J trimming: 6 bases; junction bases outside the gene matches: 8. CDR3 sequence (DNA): TGTGCCAGCAACCCGGGACTAGCGGTTCGCGAGCAGTACTTC. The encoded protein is CASNPGLAVREQYF.

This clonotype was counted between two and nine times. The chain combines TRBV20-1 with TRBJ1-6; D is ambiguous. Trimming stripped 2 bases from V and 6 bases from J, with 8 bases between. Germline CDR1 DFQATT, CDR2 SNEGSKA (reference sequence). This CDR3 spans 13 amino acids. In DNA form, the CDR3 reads TGCAGTGCTAGATTGGGCTTTAATTCACCCCTCCACTTT. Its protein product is CSARLGFNSPLHF.

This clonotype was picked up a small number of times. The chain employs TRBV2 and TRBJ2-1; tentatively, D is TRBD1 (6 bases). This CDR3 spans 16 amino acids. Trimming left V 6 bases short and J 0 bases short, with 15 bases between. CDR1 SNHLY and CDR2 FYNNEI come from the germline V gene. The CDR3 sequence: CASRATGSSSYNEQFF. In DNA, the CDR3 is TGTGCCAGCAGAGCTACAGGGTCAAGCTCCTACAATGAGCAGTTCTTC.

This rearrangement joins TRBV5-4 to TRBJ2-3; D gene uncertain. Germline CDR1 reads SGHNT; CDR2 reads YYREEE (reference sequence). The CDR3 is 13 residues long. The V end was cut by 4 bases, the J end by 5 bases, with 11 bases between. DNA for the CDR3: TGTGCCAGCAGCCAGCCTAGTATAGATACGCAGTATTTT. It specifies CASSQPSIDTQYF.

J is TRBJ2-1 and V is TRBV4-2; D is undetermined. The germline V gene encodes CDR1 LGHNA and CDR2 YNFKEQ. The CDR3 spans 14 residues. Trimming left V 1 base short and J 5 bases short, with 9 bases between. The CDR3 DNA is TGTGCCAGCAGCCAAGTAAGGCCCCACAATGAGCAGTTCTTC. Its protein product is CASSQVRPHNEQFF.

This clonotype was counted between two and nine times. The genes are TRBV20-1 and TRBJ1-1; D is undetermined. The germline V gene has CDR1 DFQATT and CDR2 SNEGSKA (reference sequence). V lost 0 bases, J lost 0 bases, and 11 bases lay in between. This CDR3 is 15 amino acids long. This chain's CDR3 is CSARDRQSMNTEAFF. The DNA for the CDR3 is TGCAGTGCTAGAGATAGGCAGTCAATGAACACTGAAGCTTTCTTT.

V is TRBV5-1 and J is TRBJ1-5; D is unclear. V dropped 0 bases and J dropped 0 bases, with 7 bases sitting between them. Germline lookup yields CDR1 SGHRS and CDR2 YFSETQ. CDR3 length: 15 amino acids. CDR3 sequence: CASSLEPYSNQPQHF. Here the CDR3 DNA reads TGCGCCAGCAGCTTGGAGCCTTATAGCAATCAGCCCCAGCATTTT.

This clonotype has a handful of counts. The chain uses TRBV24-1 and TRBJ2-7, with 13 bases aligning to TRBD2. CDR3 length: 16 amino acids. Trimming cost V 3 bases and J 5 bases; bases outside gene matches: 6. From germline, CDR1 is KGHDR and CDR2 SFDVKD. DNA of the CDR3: TGTGCCACCAGTGATCCGGGGACTAGCGGGAACAACGAGCAGTACTTC. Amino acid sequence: CATSDPGTSGNNEQYF.

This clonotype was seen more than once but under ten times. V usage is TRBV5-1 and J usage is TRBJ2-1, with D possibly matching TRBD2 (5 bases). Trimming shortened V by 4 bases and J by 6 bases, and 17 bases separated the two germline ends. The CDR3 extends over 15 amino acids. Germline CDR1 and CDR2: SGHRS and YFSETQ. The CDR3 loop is CASSPLLGVVNEQFF. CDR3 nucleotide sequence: TGCGCCAGCAGCCCCCTATTGGGAGTAGTCAATGAGCAGTTCTTC. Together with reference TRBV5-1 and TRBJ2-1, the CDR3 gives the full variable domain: KAGVTQTPRYLIKTRGQQVTLSCSPISGHRSVSWYQQTPGQGLQFLFEYFSETQRNKGNFPGRFSGRQFSNSRSEMNVSTLELGDSALYLCASSPLLGVVNEQFFGPGTRLTVL.

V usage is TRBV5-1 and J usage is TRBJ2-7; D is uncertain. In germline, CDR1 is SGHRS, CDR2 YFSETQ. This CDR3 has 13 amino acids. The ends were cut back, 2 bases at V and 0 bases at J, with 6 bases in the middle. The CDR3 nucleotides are TGCGCCAGCAGCTTTATCAGCTCCTACGAGCAGTACTTC. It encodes CASSFISSYEQYF. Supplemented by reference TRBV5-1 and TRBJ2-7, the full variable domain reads KAGVTQTPRYLIKTRGQQVTLSCSPISGHRSVSWYQQTPGQGLQFLFEYFSETQRNKGNFPGRFSGRQFSNSRSEMNVSTLELGDSALYLCASSFISSYEQYFGPGTRLTVT.

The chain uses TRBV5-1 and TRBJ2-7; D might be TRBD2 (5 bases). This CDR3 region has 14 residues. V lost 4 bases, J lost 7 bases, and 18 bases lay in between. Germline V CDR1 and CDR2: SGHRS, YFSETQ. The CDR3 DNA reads TGCGCCAGCAGCCCTACGGCCTCGTCGGGGGAGCAGTACTTC. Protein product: CASSPTASSGEQYF.

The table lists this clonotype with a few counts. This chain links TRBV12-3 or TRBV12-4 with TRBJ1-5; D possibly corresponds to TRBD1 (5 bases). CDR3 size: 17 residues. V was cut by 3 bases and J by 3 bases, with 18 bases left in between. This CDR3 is CASSFLRGAEDNQPQHF. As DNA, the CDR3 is TGTGCCAGCAGTTTTTTAAGAGGGGCCGAAGACAATCAGCCCCAGCATTTT.

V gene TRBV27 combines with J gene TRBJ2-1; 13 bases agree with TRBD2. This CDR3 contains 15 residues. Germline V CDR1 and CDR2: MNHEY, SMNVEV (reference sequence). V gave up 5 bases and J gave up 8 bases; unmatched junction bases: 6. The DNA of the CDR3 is TGTGCCAGCAGTAGGACTAGCGGGAGAAGCGATGAGCAGTTCTTC. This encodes CASSRTSGRSDEQFF.

The CDR3 here is CASSLTSEQFF. CDR3 sequence (DNA): TGTGCCAGCAGCTTAACCAGTGAGCAGTTCTTC. The chain couples TRBV7-2 to TRBJ2-1; unclear D gene. The CDR3 runs to 11 residues. The V gene lost 2 bases and the J gene lost 9 bases, with 5 bases spanning the gap. From germline, CDR1 is SGHTA and CDR2 FQGNSA.

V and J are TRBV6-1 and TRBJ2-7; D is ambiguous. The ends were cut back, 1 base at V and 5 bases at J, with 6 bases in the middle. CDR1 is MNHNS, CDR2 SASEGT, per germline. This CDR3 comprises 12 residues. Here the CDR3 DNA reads TGTGCCAGCAGTGAAGGAAGGGACGAGCAGTACTTC. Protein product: CASSEGRDEQYF.

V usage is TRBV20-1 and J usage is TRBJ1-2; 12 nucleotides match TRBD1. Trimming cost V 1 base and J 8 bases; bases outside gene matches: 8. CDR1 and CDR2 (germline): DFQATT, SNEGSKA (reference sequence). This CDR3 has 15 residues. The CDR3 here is CSARGPGQGAEGYTF. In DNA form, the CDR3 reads TGCAGTGCTAGAGGCCCGGGACAGGGGGCTGAGGGCTACACCTTC.

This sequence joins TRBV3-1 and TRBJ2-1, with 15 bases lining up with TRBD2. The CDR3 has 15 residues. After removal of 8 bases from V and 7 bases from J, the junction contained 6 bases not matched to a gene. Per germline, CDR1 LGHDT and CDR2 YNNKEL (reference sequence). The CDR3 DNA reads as TGTGCCAGCTGCTCCGGACTAGCGGGAGGGAATGAGCAGTTCTTC. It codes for CASCSGLAGGNEQFF.

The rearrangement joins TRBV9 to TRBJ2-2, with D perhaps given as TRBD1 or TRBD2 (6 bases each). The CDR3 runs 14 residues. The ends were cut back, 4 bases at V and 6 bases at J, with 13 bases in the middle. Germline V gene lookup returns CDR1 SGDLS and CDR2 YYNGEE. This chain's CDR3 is CASSPRRGAGELFF. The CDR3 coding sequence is TGTGCCAGCAGCCCCCGGAGGGGGGCCGGGGAGCTGTTTTTT.

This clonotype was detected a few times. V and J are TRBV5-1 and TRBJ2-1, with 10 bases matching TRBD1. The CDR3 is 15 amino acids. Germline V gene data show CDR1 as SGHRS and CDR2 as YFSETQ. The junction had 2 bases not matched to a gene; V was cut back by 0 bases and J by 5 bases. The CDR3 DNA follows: TGCGCCAGCAGCTTGGGCGGGACAGGGGACAATGAGCAGTTCTTC. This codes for CASSLGGTGDNEQFF.